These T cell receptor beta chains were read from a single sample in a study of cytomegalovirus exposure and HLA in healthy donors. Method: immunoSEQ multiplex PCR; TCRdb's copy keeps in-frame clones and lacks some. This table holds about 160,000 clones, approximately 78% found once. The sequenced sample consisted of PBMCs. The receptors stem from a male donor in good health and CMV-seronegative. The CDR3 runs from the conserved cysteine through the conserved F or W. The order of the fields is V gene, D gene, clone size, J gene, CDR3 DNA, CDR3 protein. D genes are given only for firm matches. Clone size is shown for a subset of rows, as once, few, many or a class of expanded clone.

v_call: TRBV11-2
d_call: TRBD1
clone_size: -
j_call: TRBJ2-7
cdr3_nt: TGTGCCAGCAGCTTAGGACAGGGGGGGTACGAGCAGTACTTC
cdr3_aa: CASSLGQGGYEQYF

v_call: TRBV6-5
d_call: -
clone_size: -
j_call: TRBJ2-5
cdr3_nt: TGTGCCAGCAGCTACAACCGACAGCTCCAAGAGACCCAGTACTTC
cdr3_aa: CASSYNRQLQETQYF

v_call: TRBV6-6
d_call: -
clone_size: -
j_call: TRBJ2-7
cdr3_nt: TGTGCCAGCAGTAGCAAGGTCCAGGGGGGCTACGAGCAGTACTTC
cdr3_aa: CASSSKVQGGYEQYF

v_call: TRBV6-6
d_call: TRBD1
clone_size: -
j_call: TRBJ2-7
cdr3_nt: TGTGCCAGCAGTTACTCGAGGACAGGGACCTACGAGCAGTACTTC
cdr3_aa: CASSYSRTGTYEQYF

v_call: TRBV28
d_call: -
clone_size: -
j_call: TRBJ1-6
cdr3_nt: TGTGCCAGCACGACCCAGGGGACCCATTCACCCCTCCACTTT
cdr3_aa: CASTTQGTHSPLHF

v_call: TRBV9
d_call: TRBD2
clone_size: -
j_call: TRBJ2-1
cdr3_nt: TGTGCCAGCAGCGTTCTTCCGACTAGCCCCGATGAGCAGTTCTTC
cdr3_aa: CASSVLPTSPDEQFF

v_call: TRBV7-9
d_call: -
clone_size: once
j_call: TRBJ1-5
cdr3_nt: TGTGCCAGCCGCAGGGGAGACAATCAGCCCCAGCATTTT
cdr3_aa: CASRRGDNQPQHF

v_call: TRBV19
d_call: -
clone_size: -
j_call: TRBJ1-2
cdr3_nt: TGTGCCAGTACTCCGAAAAAACTGCTCTATGGCTACACCTTC
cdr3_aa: CASTPKKLLYGYTF

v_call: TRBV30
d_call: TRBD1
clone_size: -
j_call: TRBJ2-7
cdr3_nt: TGTGCCTGGGGGGACAGGGTAATCGAGCAGTACTTC
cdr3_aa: CAWGDRVIEQYF

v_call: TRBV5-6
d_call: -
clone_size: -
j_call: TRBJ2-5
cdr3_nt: TGTGCCAGCAGCTTGATGGGCCTTACCCAAGAGACCCAGTACTTC
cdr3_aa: CASSLMGLTQETQYF